This T cell receptor beta chain was obtained from a study of blood T cells in healthy people across ages. Germline CDR1 and CDR2: SGHTA and FQGNSA. CDR3 size: 14 residues. Study results and caveats: Both naive CD4+ cell counts and diversity were greater in long-lived donors than in aged donors. Unknown donor CMV status possibly confounded expanded clonotype changes.

About this clonotype itself: The antigen is not known. At one of its ends the junction is not consistent with the germline gene, which may arise from a read error.

For the second PCR, which ran for 7 to 11 cycles, a sample-barcoded 5' primer and a J-beta primer mix were used. TCRdb called the 5' RACE reads again in MiXCR, with one record for every CDR3 protein. This table has roughly 1.7 million distinct CDR3 sequences, 30% to 35% appearing once. The gene calls are TRBV7-2 and TRBJ1-1; 9 nucleotides align to TRBD1. This sequence was found in a woman younger than 45 in good health. Source material: blood. The CDR3 protein is CAGSPQGASTEAFF. CDR3 DNA: TGTGCCGGCAGCCCACAGGGGGCTAGCACTGAAGCTTTCTTT.